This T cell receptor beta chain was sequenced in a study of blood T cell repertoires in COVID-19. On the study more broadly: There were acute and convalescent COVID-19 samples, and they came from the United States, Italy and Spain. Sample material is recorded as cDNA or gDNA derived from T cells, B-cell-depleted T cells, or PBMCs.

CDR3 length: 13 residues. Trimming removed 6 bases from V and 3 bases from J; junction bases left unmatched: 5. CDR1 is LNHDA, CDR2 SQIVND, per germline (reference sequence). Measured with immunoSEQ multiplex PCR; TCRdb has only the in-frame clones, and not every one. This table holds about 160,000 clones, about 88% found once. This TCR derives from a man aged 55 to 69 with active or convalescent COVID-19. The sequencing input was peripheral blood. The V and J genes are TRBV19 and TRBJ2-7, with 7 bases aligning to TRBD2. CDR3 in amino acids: CASSLADRYEQYF. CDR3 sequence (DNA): TGTGCCAGTAGCCTAGCGGACCGCTACGAGCAGTACTTC.